The 4 T cell receptor beta chains reported below all come from one sample, sequenced in a study of cytomegalovirus exposure and HLA in healthy donors. Primers included in the PCR were 60 Vbeta and 13 Jbeta primers. Assay used: immunoSEQ multiplex PCR; TCRdb lists only in-frame clones, some missing. The repertoire table contains about 90,000 clones. Sequenced sample: PBMCs. The receptors stem from a woman in her twenties or thirties in good health and CMV-seronegative.

The chain joins TRBV19 to TRBJ1-1; TRBD1 matches 8 bases. Germline CDR1 is LNHDA and CDR2 is SQIVND (reference sequence). The CDR3 covers 16 residues. J lost 4 bases, V lost 3 bases, and 10 bases had no gene match. The DNA of the CDR3 is TGTGCCAGTAGTATTCGGACAGGGAGGTTGATCACTGAAGCTTTCTTT. This sequence encodes CASSIRTGRLITEAFF.

This chain's CDR3 is CASSLTGGKTQYF. CDR3 coding DNA: TGTGCCAGCAGCTTGACAGGGGGCAAGACCCAGTACTTC. V and J are TRBV5-6 and TRBJ2-5; 9 nucleotides match TRBD1. Unmatched junction bases numbered 1, after V lost 1 base and J lost 6 bases. Germline values: CDR1 SGHDT, CDR2 YYEEEE. The CDR3 extends over 13 amino acids.

The genes are TRBV7-2 and TRBJ2-1; D might be TRBD1 (6 bases). The CDR3 runs to 14 residues. Trimming pared 0 bases from V and 7 bases from J, leaving 10 bases between. The germline gives CDR1 SGHTA, CDR2 FQGNSA. CDR3 protein: CASSLATGRNEQFF. The DNA of the CDR3 is TGTGCCAGCAGCTTAGCTACAGGGAGAAATGAGCAGTTCTTC.

The chain recombines TRBV29-1 with TRBJ1-1; D is unresolved. The CDR3 covers 14 residues. Germline CDR1 and CDR2: SQVTM and ANQGSEA. V was trimmed by 0 bases and J by 0 bases, leaving 8 bases between them. CDR3 loop: CSVEDNQMNTEAFF. As DNA, the CDR3 is TGCAGCGTTGAAGACAACCAGATGAACACTGAAGCTTTCTTT.